What follows are 14 T cell receptor beta chains derived from one specimen sequenced in a study of regulatory T cells in long-lasting Graves disease. Investigators prepared the TCR beta libraries by applying iRepertoire HTBI primers and Arm-PCR of CDR3 regions. MiXCR, run by TCRdb on the multiplex PCR reads, gives a single entry per CDR3 protein. The sample yields 450,000 or so distinct CDR3 sequences, less than 25% seen once. Time point noted: persistent/refractory GD, antithyroid drugs over 5 years with positive TRAb. PBMC-extracted RNA yielded the TCR library. Here the sequenced sample was peripheral blood mononuclear cells (PBMCs), taken when the disease was refractory, from a patient treated with antithyroid drugs. Source of these receptors: a female donor with Graves disease.

This clonotype was recorded at least ten times. The CDR3 nucleotides are TGTGCCAGCAGCCAAGATGGGCTAGCGGGAGAGACCCAGTACTTC. As protein: CASSQDGLAGETQYF. V is TRBV3-1 and J is TRBJ2-5, with 8 positions matching TRBD2. The J segment lost 4 bases and the V segment lost 0 bases, leaving 4 bases of the junction unmatched. Germline lookup yields CDR1 LGHDT and CDR2 YNNKEL (reference sequence). This CDR3 comprises 15 residues.

This chain uses TRBV19 with TRBJ2-7, with 9 bases matching TRBD2. CDR3 length: 15 amino acids. V lost 7 bases and J lost 2; bases outside the gene matches: 9. The germline V gene has CDR1 LNHDA and CDR2 SQIVND (reference sequence). This CDR3 reads CASTLGAGGTYEQYF. CDR3 coding DNA: TGTGCCAGTACCCTCGGAGCGGGAGGCACCTACGAGCAGTACTTC.

The rearrangement joins TRBV20-1 to TRBJ2-2, with 8 positions matching TRBD2. J lost 5 bases, V lost 6 bases, and 5 bases had no gene match. This CDR3 region has 13 residues. Germline lookup yields CDR1 DFQATT and CDR2 SNEGSKA (reference sequence). The CDR3 is CSAEAGETGELFF. The CDR3 DNA is TGCAGTGCAGAAGCGGGAGAGACCGGGGAGCTGTTTTTT.

This clonotype was observed a handful of times. The chain is built from TRBV19 and TRBJ1-1; tentatively, D is TRBD1 (5 bases). The V gene lost 2 bases and the J gene lost 2 bases, with 12 bases spanning the gap. The CDR3 sequence is 15 residues long. Germline CDR1 and CDR2: LNHDA and SQIVND (reference sequence). For the CDR3, the DNA is TGTGCCAGTAGTATACCAGGGTGGGGTAACACTGAAGCTTTCTTT. It yields the protein CASSIPGWGNTEAFF.

The chain recombines TRBV5-1 with TRBJ1-1; 7 nucleotides match TRBD1. Losses at the gene ends were 0 bases for V and 3 bases for J; bases not matched to a gene: 2. Germline values: CDR1 SGHRS, CDR2 YFSETQ. The CDR3 extends over 14 amino acids. The CDR3 DNA reads TGCGCCAGCAGCTTGGGGGACAGTCACACTGAAGCTTTCTTT. As protein: CASSLGDSHTEAFF.

This clonotype was observed a single time. The CDR3, as DNA: TGTGCCAGCAGCCAGGGACTAGTCGACACCGGGGAGCTGTTTTTT. Its protein is CASSQGLVDTGELFF. The V and J genes are TRBV7-8 and TRBJ2-2; 8 positions match TRBD2. Germline V CDR1 and CDR2: SGHVS, FQNEAQ. This CDR3 is built from 15 residues. V shed 5 bases, J shed 3 bases, and the junction held 5 bases outside the gene matches.

This clonotype has only a few counts. The chain couples TRBV11-1 to TRBJ1-1; D perhaps matches TRBD1 (6 bases). CDR3 length equals 15 residues. V was shortened by 2 bases and J by 5 bases, with 15 bases between the two germline ends. In germline, CDR1 is SGHAT, CDR2 FQDESV (reference sequence). CDR3 coding DNA: TGTGCCAGCAGCTTAATTGCAGGGGTGGGAACTGAAGCTTTCTTT. It codes for CASSLIAGVGTEAFF.

This clonotype was counted between two and nine times. The chain combines TRBV5-6 with TRBJ2-7; no clear D. Trimming took off 0 bases at V and 6 bases at J, with 7 bases between the two ends. The germline gives CDR1 SGHDT, CDR2 YYEEEE. The CDR3 spans 12 residues. This chain's CDR3 is CASSLAWSEQYF. The CDR3 bases are TGTGCCAGCAGCTTGGCGTGGAGCGAGCAGTACTTC.

This clonotype was seen a few times. The chain employs TRBV19 and TRBJ1-5, with no clear D. V was pared by 10 bases and J by 0 bases, with 16 bases between. Germline V gives CDR1 LNHDA, CDR2 SQIVND (reference sequence). The CDR3 totals 15 residues. The CDR3 sequence is CATLTHKNSNQPQHF. The CDR3 DNA sequence: TGTGCCACCCTGACACACAAGAATAGCAATCAGCCCCAGCATTTT.

This clonotype was observed at least ten times. The chain links TRBV7-8 to TRBJ1-5; no reliable D call. Between the trimmed V and J ends, which lost 1 base and 3 bases, there was a span of 13 bases. Germline-derived CDR1 and CDR2 are SGHVS and FQNEAQ. This CDR3 region has 16 residues. CDR3 sequence: CASSLGPRADNQPQHF. In DNA form, the CDR3 reads TGTGCCAGCAGCTTAGGGCCCCGGGCAGACAATCAGCCCCAGCATTTT. The variable domain in full, completed from reference TRBV7-8 and TRBJ1-5, reads GAGVSQSPRYKVAKRGQDVALRCDPISGHVSLFWYQQALGQGPEFLTYFQNEAQLDKSGLPSDRFFAERPEGSVSTLKIQRTQQEDSAVYLCASSLGPRADNQPQHFGDGTRLSIL.

The J gene is TRBJ2-2, the V gene TRBV4-3; TRBD1 is a possible D gene (5 bases). Trimming pared 3 bases from V and 5 bases from J, leaving 10 bases between. The CDR3 has 14 residues. The germline CDR1 and CDR2 sequences are LGHNA and YSLEER. CDR3 protein: CASSHPQGTGELFF. The CDR3 DNA reads TGCGCCAGCAGCCACCCCCAGGGTACCGGGGAGCTGTTTTTT.

This rearrangement joins TRBV7-6 to TRBJ2-7, with TRBD2 matching over 7 bases. CDR3 length equals 20 residues. Trimming at V came to 0 bases and at J to 3 bases, leaving 20 bases not matched to a gene. The germline CDR1 and CDR2 sequences are SGHVS and FNYEAQ. For the CDR3, the DNA is TGTGCCAGCAGCTTAGCGTTGCGAGGTGTTGAGTCTAGCGGAAACTACGAGCAGTACTTC. Its translation is CASSLALRGVESSGNYEQYF.

In its sample, this clonotype was seen many times. The V gene is TRBV6-1, the J gene TRBJ1-1; D gene ambiguous. V gave up 4 bases and J gave up 0 bases, with 9 bases separating them. From germline, CDR1 is MNHNS and CDR2 SASEGT. The CDR3 spans 14 residues. In DNA, the CDR3 is TGTGCCAGCAGTGGCGGGGTCTTGAACACTGAAGCTTTCTTT. Translated, it gives CASSGGVLNTEAFF.

This clonotype occurred many times. The chain combines TRBV7-2 with TRBJ2-7; TRBD1 matches 7 bases. CDR1 and CDR2 (germline): SGHTA, FQGNSA. The CDR3 extends over 14 amino acids. Trimming at V came to 3 bases and at J to 1 base, leaving 3 bases not matched to a gene. CDR3 sequence (DNA): TGTGCCAGCAGCTTCTCAGGGGGTTCCTACGAGCAGTACTTC. It translates to CASSFSGGSYEQYF.